Given below is one T cell receptor beta chain in context. Its antigen remains unidentified. Trimming removed 3 bases from V and 7 bases from J, with 7 bases in between. The CDR3 contains 13 residues. These data are taken from a study of response to subunit inactivated influenza vaccine. Notes on the study in general: With each seasonal influenza vaccination, the authors suggested, few new T cells are recruited.

In TCRdb, the RT-PCR reads were re-called with MiXCR into one record per CDR3 protein. The data contain 450,000 to 550,000 distinct CDR3 sequences, about 25% of them singletons. This receptor was taken from a man over 45 who received an inactivated influenza vaccine. The chain employs TRBV12-3 or TRBV12-4 and TRBJ1-6, with D perhaps TRBD1 (5 bases). Material: CD4+ T cells sorted from PBMCs, obtained roughly 5 days after vaccination. CDR3 bases: TGTGCCAGCAGTTTCGCAGGGAATTCACCCCTCCACTTT. Translating gives CASSFAGNSPLHF.